The source of this TCR beta chain is a study of cytomegalovirus exposure and HLA in healthy donors. The wider study: Genetic ancestry analysis placed over 65% of the 400 or so donors that were genotyped in the Caucasian-associated cluster.

On this clone itself: Its target is not known.

The PCR contained 60 Vbeta and 13 Jbeta primers. Profiling relied on immunoSEQ multiplex PCR, and the TCRdb table lists in-frame clones only, not all of them. The sample yields about 130,000 clones, less than 85% seen once. Study-level findings and limits: Later analysis demonstrated an association between a missense DCLRE1C variant and TCR beta V- and J-gene trimming. The classifier, whose performance was assessed in both the original and validation cohorts, reportedly diagnosed cytomegalovirus status with high specificity and sensitivity.

There are 16 residues in the CDR3. Trimming cost V 7 bases and J 8 bases; bases outside gene matches: 11. CDR1 SGHAT and CDR2 FQNNGV come from the germline V gene. The TCR sequence derives from a man younger than 30 in good health and CMV-seropositive. Input material: PBMCs. This chain uses TRBV11-2 with TRBJ2-4; TRBD2 aligns across 13 bases. CDR3 nucleotide sequence: TGTGCCAGCACCTCTGGGGGGACTAGCGGGGATGACATTCAGTACTTC. It encodes CASTSGGTSGDDIQYF.